The entry below describes one T cell receptor (beta chain). Germline values: CDR1 MNHEY, CDR2 SVGAGI. This CDR3 comprises 15 residues. Trimming removed 4 bases from V and 3 bases from J; junction bases left unmatched: 7. These data come from a study of OX40 agonist ivuxolimab in advanced cancers. TCRdb's table, derived via immunoSEQ multiplex PCR, lists solely in-frame clones and lacks some. The repertoire has some 80,000 clones, less than 85% of them found once; the top ten carry 0.44%. Sequencing used CD4+ or CD8+ T cells sorted from blood, obtained in a trial of the OX40 agonist ivuxolimab. The TCR sequence derives from an adult with an advanced solid tumor such as melanoma, head and neck, liver or kidney cancer. The V gene is TRBV6-5, the J gene TRBJ2-5, with 8 bases matching TRBD2. The CDR3 protein is CASSSNSGGKETQYF. In DNA form, the CDR3 reads TGTGCCAGCAGTTCTAACAGCGGGGGCAAAGAGACCCAGTACTTC.